The entry below describes one T cell receptor (beta chain). Repertoires were generated with immunoSEQ multiplex PCR, while TCRdb's copy carries only in-frame clones and drops some. This sample has some 380,000 clones, with 88% found just once. The sample is drawn from a study of blood T cell repertoires in COVID-19. The germline V gene has CDR1 KGHDR and CDR2 SFDVKD. The CDR3 is 15 residues long. V lost 6 bases and J lost 7, with 18 bases in between. This TCR was sampled from a middle-aged woman with acute COVID-19. Input material: PBMCs or T cells enriched from blood (not recorded which). This chain connects TRBV24-1 to TRBJ1-5; D gene unclear. The CDR3 DNA follows: TGTGCCACCAGTAGTGGGCCAACCCCGTGGCAGCCCCAGCATTTT. Encoded protein: CATSSGPTPWQPQHF.